This passage covers 16 T cell receptor beta chains from one sample sequenced in a study of T cells after yellow fever vaccination. TCRdb analysed the 5' RACE reads with MiXCR anew, one entry per CDR3 protein. The repertoire includes 400,000 or so distinct CDR3 sequences, roughly 12% of them detected once, and 15% to 20% sits in the top ten. The sequenced sample was PBMCs, obtained on the day of the first yellow fever vaccination. The receptor set was obtained from a man between 18 and 29 years old who received the YFV17D yellow fever vaccine.

The chain uses TRBV11-2 and TRBJ1-2; no clear D. The CDR3 is made up of 14 amino acids. With 3 bases removed from V and 2 bases from J, the gap between germline ends came to 10 bases. Germline V CDR1 and CDR2: SGHAT, FQNNGV. The CDR3 DNA is TGTGCCAGCAGCTTGAGCCTAGGCAACTATGGCTACACCTTC. It codes for CASSLSLGNYGYTF.

Only a few counts were recorded for this clonotype. The V and J genes are TRBV5-1 and TRBJ2-1; D possibly uses TRBD1 or TRBD2 (6 bases each). From germline, CDR1 is SGHRS and CDR2 YFSETQ. This CDR3 region has 14 residues. V was shortened by 0 bases and J by 5 bases, with 9 bases between the two germline ends. CDR3 bases: TGCGCCAGCAGCTTGGAGGGGGGACACAATGAGCAGTTCTTC. Amino acids: CASSLEGGHNEQFF.

The rearrangement joins TRBV20-1 to TRBJ2-7, with TRBD1 identical over 10 bases. CDR3 length equals 15 residues. V was clipped by 0 bases and J by 4 bases; unmatched bases: 6. The germline V gene has CDR1 DFQATT and CDR2 SNEGSKA (reference sequence). CDR3 in DNA: TGCAGTGCTAGAGATCCGGGACAGGGGAGTTACGAGCAGTACGTC. Translated: CSARDPGQGSYEQYV.

This clonotype was seen only a few times. The J gene is TRBJ2-5, the V gene TRBV3-1; 11 bases fit TRBD2. CDR1 and CDR2 from the germline V gene are LGHDT and YNNKEL (reference sequence). The CDR3 extends over 15 amino acids. Germline trimming cut 3 bases from V and 2 bases from J; bases unmatched to any gene: 2. The CDR3 region has the DNA TGTGCCAGCAGCCAGGTAGCGGGGGGGCAAGAGACCCAGTACTTC. Residues: CASSQVAGGQETQYF.

V and J are TRBV7-9 and TRBJ1-4, with 9 bases lining up with TRBD1. The CDR3 covers 16 residues. After removal of 5 bases from V and 6 bases from J, the junction contained 10 bases not matched to a gene. Germline V lookup: CDR1 SEHNR, CDR2 FQNEAQ (reference sequence). The CDR3 DNA follows: TGTGCCAGCAGCCAAGGGATAACAGGGGGCTATGAAAAACTGTTTTTT. Translated, it gives CASSQGITGGYEKLFF.

This clonotype came up a few times. This chain joins TRBV5-6 and TRBJ1-2; tentative D call: TRBD1 (6 bases). The CDR3 has 16 residues. The germline V and J ends were trimmed by 4 bases and 3 bases, with 19 bases remaining between them. The germline V gene encodes CDR1 SGHDT and CDR2 YYEEEE. CDR3 nucleotides: TGTGCCAGCAGCCTGAGAGTACAGGGAAACTACTATGGCTACACCTTC. It encodes CASSLRVQGNYYGYTF.

This clonotype has only a few counts. V usage is TRBV7-2 and J usage is TRBJ2-7, with a tentative D call TRBD1 (5 bases). V lost 5 bases, J lost 5 bases, and 19 bases lay in between. CDR3 size: 15 residues. In germline, CDR1 is SGHTA, CDR2 FQGNSA. The DNA of the CDR3 is TGTGCCAGCAGCCCCGGCAGGGCCTCTAGGGACGAGCAGTACTTC. Its protein is CASSPGRASRDEQYF.

The V call is TRBV6-2 or TRBV6-3, the J call TRBJ1-1; 8 nucleotides match TRBD1. CDR1 and CDR2 (germline): MNHEY, SVGEGT. The CDR3 loop spans 15 amino acids. Germline trimming cut 6 bases from V and 1 base from J; bases unmatched to any gene: 7. The chain's CDR3 is CASRDPTGANTEAFF. CDR3 nucleotides: TGTGCCAGCAGAGACCCGACAGGGGCGAACACTGAAGCTTTCTTT.

CDR3 protein: CARSGEETQYF. CDR3 DNA: TGTGCCAGAAGCGGGGAAGAGACCCAGTACTTC. V usage is TRBV2 and J usage is TRBJ2-5; 7 bases align to TRBD2. The germline gives CDR1 SNHLY, CDR2 FYNNEI. With 9 bases clipped from V and 3 bases from J, the junction kept 1 base outside the gene matches. CDR3 length: 11 amino acids.

The genes are TRBV29-1 and TRBJ2-3; D tentatively reads TRBD1 or TRBD2 (6 bases each). V lost 1 base and J 5 bases, leaving 13 bases between the germline ends. The CDR3 loop spans 14 amino acids. Per the germline V gene, CDR1 is SQVTM and CDR2 is ANQGSEA. The CDR3 here is CSVEGRGSRDTQYF. The CDR3 DNA sequence: TGCAGCGTTGAAGGGAGGGGGAGTAGAGATACGCAGTATTTT.

The chain carries TRBV19 and TRBJ2-2, with D perhaps given as TRBD1 or TRBD2 (5 bases each). Germline CDR1 and CDR2: LNHDA and SQIVND (reference sequence). The CDR3 consists of 16 residues. V gave up 3 bases and J gave up 5 bases, with 16 bases separating them. The CDR3 DNA reads as TGTGCCAGTAGTATCGAATACGGGGCCTTAACCGGGGAGCTGTTTTTT. This encodes CASSIEYGALTGELFF.

This clonotype turned up a few times. The rearrangement joins TRBV27 to TRBJ2-1, with D possibly TRBD2 on 5 matching bases. Germline V CDR1 and CDR2: MNHEY, SMNVEV (reference sequence). CDR3 size: 15 residues. V lost 7 bases and J 1 base, leaving 14 bases between the germline ends. In DNA, the CDR3 is TGTGCCAGCACCGCTAGCCGGCGGTCCTACAATGAGCAGTTCTTC. Translation: CASTASRRSYNEQFF.

This clonotype was observed many times. The rearrangement uses TRBV15 and TRBJ2-1, with D perhaps given as TRBD1 or TRBD2 (5 bases each). This CDR3 has 16 residues. V lost 3 bases to trimming and J lost 0 bases, with 12 bases between them. Germline CDR1 LNHNV, CDR2 YYDKDF (reference sequence). This CDR3 reads CATSSGTSGSYNEQFF. The CDR3 bases are TGTGCCACCAGCAGCGGGACCTCCGGCTCCTACAATGAGCAGTTCTTC.

V and J are TRBV10-3 and TRBJ2-3, with D perhaps matching TRBD1 (5 bases). Trimming pared 7 bases from V and 0 bases from J, leaving 8 bases between. The CDR3 runs to 13 residues. CDR1 and CDR2 (germline): ENHRY, SYGVKD. CDR3 region: CAITTASTDTQYF. The DNA of the CDR3 is TGTGCCATCACGACAGCCAGCACAGATACGCAGTATTTT.

This clonotype was picked up a small number of times. The chain carries TRBV7-6 and TRBJ2-7; 9 bases are shared with TRBD2. V lost 5 bases to trimming and J lost 3 bases; unmatched junction nucleotides: 11. Germline assignment: CDR1 SGHVS and CDR2 FNYEAQ. CDR3 length: 16 amino acids. The CDR3 nucleotides read TGTGCCAGCAGCGCGGGGGGACTAGCAGATTACTACGAGCAGTACTTC. Protein: CASSAGGLADYYEQYF.

The CDR3 DNA reads as TGCGCCAGCAGTGACAGCGGGGGCTACAATGAGCAGTTCTTC. Protein product: CASSDSGGYNEQFF. The chain couples TRBV10-2 to TRBJ2-1, with 8 bases matching TRBD2. V lost 3 bases and J lost 3; bases outside the gene matches: 1. Germline-derived CDR1 and CDR2 are WSHSY and SAAADI. This CDR3 contains 14 residues.